A single sample gave rise to the 26 T cell receptor beta chains below, sequenced in a study of CD8 T cells in ankylosing spondylitis. MiXCR, applied by TCRdb to the 5' RACE reads, yields one record per CDR3 protein. The table has roughly 180,000 distinct CDR3 sequences, approximately 10% seen once; the top ten hold over 13%. Sequencing input: blood, either unsorted or a sorted T cell fraction (not recorded which). The source is a female donor with ankylosing spondylitis or in good health (not recorded which).

Only a few counts were recorded for this clonotype. The rearrangement joins TRBV11-2 to TRBJ2-3; D may be TRBD2 (6 bases). Trimming cost V 0 bases and J 2 bases, with 15 bases left between them. CDR1 is SGHAT, CDR2 FQNNGV, per germline. CDR3 length equals 17 residues. CDR3 DNA: TGTGCCAGCAGCTTAGATCATAGAGGAGGGGACACAGATACGCAGTATTTT. Amino acids: CASSLDHRGGDTDTQYF.

The rearrangement links TRBV9 to TRBJ1-1; tentative D call: TRBD1 (6 bases). This CDR3 comprises 20 residues. In germline, CDR1 is SGDLS, CDR2 YYNGEE. Trimming cost V 3 bases and J 4 bases, with 31 bases left between them. CDR3 bases: TGTGCCAGCAGCGAGGGGGAACGACGGGACACAGGCTTTTCGTCCACTGAAGCTTTCTTT. It yields the protein CASSEGERRDTGFSSTEAFF.

This clonotype has only a few counts. This sequence joins TRBV6-1 and TRBJ2-5, with 7 nucleotides matching TRBD1. Germline CDR1 and CDR2: MNHNS and SASEGT. The CDR3 is 16 amino acids. The ends lost 0 bases at V and 0 bases at J; junction bases unmatched: 4. CDR3 amino acids: CASSEAPGGNQETQYF. CDR3 sequence (DNA): TGTGCCAGCAGTGAAGCTCCAGGGGGTAACCAAGAGACCCAGTACTTC.

This chain connects TRBV6-5 to TRBJ1-5; 10 positions match TRBD1. The CDR3 has 13 residues. The V gene's germline CDR1 is MNHEY and CDR2 SVGAGI. Unmatched junction bases numbered 3, after V lost 8 bases and J lost 5 bases. For the CDR3, the DNA is TGTGCCAGCTCAGGGACAGGGGATCAGCCCCAGCATTTT. Translating it yields CASSGTGDQPQHF.

DNA for the CDR3: TGTGCCAGCAGTTGGACCGTTCAGGCCAATGAGCAGTTCTTC. Residues: CASSWTVQANEQFF. V and J are TRBV6-2 or TRBV6-3 and TRBJ2-1; D remains ambiguous. Trimming took off 4 bases at V and 6 bases at J, with 13 bases between the two ends. The length of the CDR3 is 14 residues. Looked up from germline, CDR1 is MNHEY and CDR2 is SVGEGT.

J is TRBJ2-5 and V is TRBV12-3 or TRBV12-4; a possible D gene is TRBD1 (6 bases). The CDR3 length is 13 residues. The V gene lost 6 bases and the J gene lost 4 bases, with 12 bases spanning the gap. The CDR3 spells CASRSGAGETQYF. As DNA, the CDR3 is TGTGCCAGCAGATCAGGGGCCGGAGAGACCCAGTACTTC.

In its sample, this clonotype was seen many times. The chain recombines TRBV7-9 with TRBJ2-4; a possible D gene is TRBD1 (6 bases). V dropped 4 bases and J dropped 9 bases, with 22 bases sitting between them. Germline values: CDR1 SEHNR, CDR2 FQNEAQ (reference sequence). This CDR3 spans 16 amino acids. The chain's CDR3 is CASSSSWGPSVGIQYF. The CDR3 nucleotides read TGTGCCAGCAGCTCCTCGTGGGGGCCTTCGGTTGGCATTCAGTACTTC. The variable domain in full, with the rest retrieved from reference TRBV7-9 and TRBJ2-4, is DTGVSQNPRHKITKRGQNVTFRCDPISEHNRLYWYRQTLGQGPEFLTYFQNEAQLEKSRLLSDRFSAERPKGSFSTLEIQRTEQGDSAMYLCASSSSWGPSVGIQYFGAGTRLSVL.

This clonotype has a handful of counts. This rearrangement joins TRBV6-2 or TRBV6-3 to TRBJ2-1; either TRBD1 or TRBD2 may fit D (5 bases each). Germline lookup yields CDR1 MNHEY and CDR2 SVGEGT. The CDR3 runs 16 residues. The germline V and J ends were trimmed by 4 bases and 4 bases, with 17 bases remaining between them. The CDR3 DNA reads as TGTGCCAGCAGTTTGACCCGGGACGTAAGTTACAATGAGCAGTTCTTC. Translating it yields CASSLTRDVSYNEQFF.

The rearrangement joins TRBV20-1 to TRBJ2-1, with 7 bases matching TRBD1. The V gene end was trimmed by 5 bases and the J gene end by 7 bases; junction bases not matched to a gene: 2. Germline V lookup: CDR1 DFQATT, CDR2 SNEGSKA (reference sequence). CDR3 size: 11 residues. CDR3 nucleotides: TGCAGTGCTCAGGGGGATAATGAGCAGTTCTTC. Its protein product is CSAQGDNEQFF.

The V call is TRBV29-1, the J call TRBJ2-3; D is possibly TRBD1 (6 bases). The V and J ends lost 6 bases and 3 bases respectively, with 13 bases between them. The germline V gene encodes CDR1 SQVTM and CDR2 ANQGSEA. This CDR3 region has 13 residues. Written as DNA, the CDR3 is TGCAGCGTCCCAGGGGTTACTACAGATACGCAGTATTTT. Translated, it gives CSVPGVTTDTQYF.

The chain uses TRBV6-2 or TRBV6-3 and TRBJ2-7; D is uncertain. Germline assignment: CDR1 MNHEY and CDR2 SVGEGT. Trimming shortened V by 8 bases and J by 2 bases, and 16 bases separated the two germline ends. The CDR3 is made up of 14 amino acids. In DNA, the CDR3 is TGTGCCAGCGACTCCTCTGGGCTTACCTACGAGCAGTACTTC. Translated, it gives CASDSSGLTYEQYF.

V is TRBV7-9 and J is TRBJ2-7; 12 positions match TRBD2. The CDR3 runs to 15 residues. V lost 3 bases, J lost 5 bases, and 5 bases stayed unmatched. The germline V gene encodes CDR1 SEHNR and CDR2 FQNEAQ (reference sequence). The chain's CDR3 is CASSLRTSGNDEQYF. The CDR3 bases are TGTGCCAGCAGCTTGAGGACTAGCGGGAACGACGAGCAGTACTTC.

This clonotype was counted at least ten times. The chain is built from TRBV10-3 and TRBJ2-3; D tentatively fits TRBD1 or TRBD2 (5 bases each). Trimming took off 10 bases at V and 2 bases at J, with 19 bases between the two ends. In germline, CDR1 is ENHRY, CDR2 SYGVKD. This CDR3 has 15 residues. The CDR3 nucleotides read TGTGCCACCCGGGCGAGGGGTCGGCACACAGATACGCAGTATTTT. It yields the protein CATRARGRHTDTQYF.

This clonotype has a count of ten or more. The DNA for the CDR3 is TGTGCCACCAGTGATGCTGGGAACACTGAAGCTTTCTTT. Amino acid sequence: CATSDAGNTEAFF. The rearrangement uses TRBV24-1 and TRBJ1-1; D not resolved. Germline loops: CDR1 KGHDR, CDR2 SFDVKD. This CDR3 has 13 amino acids. V lost 3 bases and J 1 base, leaving 5 bases between the germline ends.

This chain joins TRBV4-2 and TRBJ1-1, with D possibly TRBD1 on 5 matching bases. In germline, CDR1 is LGHNA, CDR2 YNFKEQ. V dropped 8 bases and J dropped 11 bases, with 15 bases sitting between them. This CDR3 contains 11 residues. CDR3 residues: CASGGRTGAFF. The CDR3 DNA reads TGTGCCAGCGGGGGGAGGACCGGTGCTTTCTTT.

This clonotype was detected ten times or more. This sequence joins TRBV5-1 and TRBJ1-1; a possible D gene is TRBD1 (5 bases). The CDR3 is made up of 15 amino acids. CDR1 SGHRS and CDR2 YFSETQ come from the germline V gene. The germline V and J ends were trimmed by 4 bases and 2 bases, with 15 bases remaining between them. The CDR3 spells CASSLDYGGNTEAFF. As DNA, the CDR3 is TGCGCCAGCAGCCTGGACTACGGGGGAAACACTGAAGCTTTCTTT.

The chain recombines TRBV10-3 with TRBJ2-7; 7 nucleotides align to TRBD2. Germline V gene data show CDR1 as ENHRY and CDR2 as SYGVKD. With V trimmed by 0 bases and J by 9 bases, 11 bases remained unmatched. CDR3 length: 15 residues. The CDR3 is CAISESTGGPLGQYF. The CDR3 DNA reads as TGTGCCATCAGTGAGTCGACGGGAGGTCCCTTGGGGCAGTACTTC.

The J gene is TRBJ2-5, the V gene TRBV14; unclear D gene. V gave up 4 bases and J gave up 2 bases, with 11 bases separating them. CDR1 is SGHDN and CDR2 is FVKESK in the germline V gene. The CDR3 has 14 amino acids. The CDR3 is CASSPQNQQETQYF. The CDR3 nucleotides read TGTGCCAGCAGCCCCCAAAACCAGCAAGAGACCCAGTACTTC.

This clonotype appeared many times. The chain has TRBV12-3 or TRBV12-4 and TRBJ2-1; D is perhaps TRBD2 (6 bases). This CDR3 spans 13 amino acids. V gave up 9 bases and J gave up 6 bases, with 15 bases separating them. CDR3 nucleotide sequence: TGTGCCAGTTCGGGGGTAGTGCCCAATGAGCAGTTCTTC. This sequence encodes CASSGVVPNEQFF.

In this sample, this clonotype turned up a few times. The chain links TRBV20-1 to TRBJ2-1, with 14 bases aligning to TRBD2. Germline V gene sequence: CDR1 DFQATT, CDR2 SNEGSKA (reference sequence). J gave up 6 bases and V 7 bases, and 11 bases lay outside the gene matches. The CDR3 sequence is 16 residues long. CDR3 residues: CSVPGLAGDLFNEQFF. The CDR3 DNA reads TGCAGTGTCCCGGGACTAGCGGGAGATCTGTTCAATGAGCAGTTCTTC.

V is TRBV12-2 and J is TRBJ2-1. TRBV12-2 is a pseudogene. The CDR3 covers 15 residues. In nucleotides, the CDR3 is TGTGCAAGTCGCTTGGACCGATCGCCCAACAATGAGCAGTTCTTC. Amino acids: CASRLDRSPNNEQFF.

The sample holds a few counts of this clonotype. The chain has TRBV9 and TRBJ2-1; 9 bases line up with TRBD2. V lost 4 bases, J lost 7 bases, and 9 bases stayed unmatched. The CDR3 sequence is 15 residues long. Germline V gene sequence: CDR1 SGDLS, CDR2 YYNGEE. The CDR3 loop reads CASSPTGAGGNEQFF. CDR3 coding DNA: TGTGCCAGCAGCCCCACCGGGGCGGGAGGGAATGAGCAGTTCTTC. The whole variable domain, filled in from reference TRBV9 and TRBJ2-1, reads DSGVTQTPKHLITATGQRVTLRCSPRSGDLSVYWYQQSLDQGLQFLIQYYNGEERAKGNILERFSAQQFPDLHSELNLSSLELGDSALYFCASSPTGAGGNEQFFGPGTRLTVL.

This clonotype appeared many times. The chain combines TRBV18 with TRBJ2-1; 7 bases fit TRBD1. Trimming took 7 bases from V and 10 from J; bases not matched to a gene: 10. Per germline, CDR1 KGHSH and CDR2 LQKENI. The CDR3 is 13 residues long. CDR3 DNA sequence: TGTGCCAGCTACATAGGGGACAGCGAGGAGCAGTTCTTC. This codes for CASYIGDSEEQFF.

The rearrangement joins TRBV7-9 to TRBJ2-1; TRBD2 might be the D (7 bases). The germline CDR1 and CDR2 sequences are SEHNR and FQNEAQ (reference sequence). The CDR3 sequence is 16 residues long. Trimming left V 5 bases short and J 0 bases short, with 14 bases between. The CDR3 is CASSLGGAFSYNEQFF. The CDR3 nucleotides are TGTGCCAGCAGCCTGGGGGGGGCCTTCTCCTACAATGAGCAGTTCTTC.

This clonotype was detected only a few times. V usage is TRBV6-5 and J usage is TRBJ1-4; D might be TRBD1 (6 bases). The CDR3 covers 11 residues. The germline V gene encodes CDR1 MNHEY and CDR2 SVGAGI. V lost 8 bases, J lost 13 bases, and 14 bases lay in between. CDR3 nucleotides: TGTGCCAGCTTCGGGGGGCTAGGACTGTTTTTT. This encodes CASFGGLGLFF.

This clonotype occurred many times. The V gene is TRBV5-1, the J gene TRBJ2-1; perhaps D is TRBD1 or TRBD2 (5 bases each). Germline assignment: CDR1 SGHRS and CDR2 YFSETQ. This CDR3 is 14 amino acids long. The ends were cut back, 2 bases at V and 3 bases at J, with 9 bases in the middle. CDR3 residues: CASSLTRGYNEQFF. The DNA for the CDR3 is TGCGCCAGCAGCTTAACTAGGGGCTACAATGAGCAGTTCTTC.